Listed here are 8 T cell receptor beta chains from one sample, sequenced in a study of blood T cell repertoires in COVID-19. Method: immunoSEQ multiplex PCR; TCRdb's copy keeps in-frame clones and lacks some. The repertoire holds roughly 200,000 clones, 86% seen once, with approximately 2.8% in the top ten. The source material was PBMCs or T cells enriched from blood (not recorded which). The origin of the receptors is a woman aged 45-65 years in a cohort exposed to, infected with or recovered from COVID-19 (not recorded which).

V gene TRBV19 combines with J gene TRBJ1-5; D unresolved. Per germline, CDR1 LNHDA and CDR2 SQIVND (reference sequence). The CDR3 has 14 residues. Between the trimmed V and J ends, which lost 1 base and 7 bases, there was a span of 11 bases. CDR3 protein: CASSIGRSQQPQHF. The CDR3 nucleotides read TGTGCCAGTAGTATAGGCCGGAGCCAGCAGCCCCAGCATTTT.

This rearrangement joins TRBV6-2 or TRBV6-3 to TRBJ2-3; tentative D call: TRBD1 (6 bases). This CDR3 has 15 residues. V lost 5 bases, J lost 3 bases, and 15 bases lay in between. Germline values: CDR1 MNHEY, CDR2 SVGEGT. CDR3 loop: CASSRGHLGTDTQYF. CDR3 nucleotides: TGTGCCAGCAGTAGGGGACATCTGGGGACAGATACGCAGTATTTT.

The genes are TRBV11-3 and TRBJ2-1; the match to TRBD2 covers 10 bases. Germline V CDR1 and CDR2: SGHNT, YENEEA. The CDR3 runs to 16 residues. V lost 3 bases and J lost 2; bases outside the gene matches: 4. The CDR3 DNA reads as TGTGCCAGCAGCTTCCAAACTAGCGGGGCCTACAATGAGCAGTTCTTC. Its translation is CASSFQTSGAYNEQFF.

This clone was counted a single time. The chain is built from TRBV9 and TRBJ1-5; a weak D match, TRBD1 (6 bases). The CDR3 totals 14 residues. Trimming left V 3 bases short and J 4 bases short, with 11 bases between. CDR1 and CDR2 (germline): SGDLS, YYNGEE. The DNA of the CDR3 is TGTGCCAGCAGCGCCGGGACACCGAATCAGCCCCAGCATTTT. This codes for CASSAGTPNQPQHF. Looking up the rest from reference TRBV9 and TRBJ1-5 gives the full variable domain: DSGVTQTPKHLITATGQRVTLRCSPRSGDLSVYWYQQSLDQGLQFLIQYYNGEERAKGNILERFSAQQFPDLHSELNLSSLELGDSALYFCASSAGTPNQPQHFGDGTRLSIL.

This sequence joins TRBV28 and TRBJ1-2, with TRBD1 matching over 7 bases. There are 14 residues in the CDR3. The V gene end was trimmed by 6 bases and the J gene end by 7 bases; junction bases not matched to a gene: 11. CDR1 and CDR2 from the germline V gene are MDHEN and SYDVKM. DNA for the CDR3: TGTGCCAGCAGATACCCAGGGGGAATTGGTGGCTACACCTTC. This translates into CASRYPGGIGGYTF.

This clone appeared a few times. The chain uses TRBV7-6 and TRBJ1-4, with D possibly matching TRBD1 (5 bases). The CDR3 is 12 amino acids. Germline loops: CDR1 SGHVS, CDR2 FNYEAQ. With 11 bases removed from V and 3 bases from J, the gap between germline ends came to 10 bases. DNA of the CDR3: TGTGCCGCGGGGGTGGCTAATGAAAAACTGTTTTTT. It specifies CAAGVANEKLFF.

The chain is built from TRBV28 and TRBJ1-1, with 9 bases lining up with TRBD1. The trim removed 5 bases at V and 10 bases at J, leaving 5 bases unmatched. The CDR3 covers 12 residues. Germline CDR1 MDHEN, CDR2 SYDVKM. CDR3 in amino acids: CASSTPTGGAFF. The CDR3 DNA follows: TGTGCCAGCAGTACCCCGACAGGGGGAGCTTTCTTT.

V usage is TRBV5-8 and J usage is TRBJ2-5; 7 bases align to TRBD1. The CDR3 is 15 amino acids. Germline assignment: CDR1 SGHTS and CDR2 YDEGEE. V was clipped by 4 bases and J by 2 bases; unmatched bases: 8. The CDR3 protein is CASSNTGVLQETQYF. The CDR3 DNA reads TGTGCCAGCAGCAATACAGGGGTCTTGCAAGAGACCCAGTACTTC.